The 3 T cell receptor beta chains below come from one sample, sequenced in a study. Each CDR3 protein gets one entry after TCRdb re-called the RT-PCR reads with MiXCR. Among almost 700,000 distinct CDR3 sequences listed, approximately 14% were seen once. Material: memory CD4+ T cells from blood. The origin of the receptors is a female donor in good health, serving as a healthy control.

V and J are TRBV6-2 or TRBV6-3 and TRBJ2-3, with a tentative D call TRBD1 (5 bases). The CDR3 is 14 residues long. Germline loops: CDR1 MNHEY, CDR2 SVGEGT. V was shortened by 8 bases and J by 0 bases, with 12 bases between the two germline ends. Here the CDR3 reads CASSRKGSTDTQYF. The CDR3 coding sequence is TGTGCCAGCTCGAGGAAGGGGAGCACAGATACGCAGTATTTT.

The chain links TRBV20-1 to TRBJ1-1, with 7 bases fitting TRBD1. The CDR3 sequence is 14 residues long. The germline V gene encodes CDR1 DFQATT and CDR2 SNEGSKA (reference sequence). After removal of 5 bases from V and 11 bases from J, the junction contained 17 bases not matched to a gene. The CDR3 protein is CSAVPPQGRTGAFF. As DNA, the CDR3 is TGCAGTGCTGTTCCACCACAGGGGCGGACGGGGGCTTTCTTT.

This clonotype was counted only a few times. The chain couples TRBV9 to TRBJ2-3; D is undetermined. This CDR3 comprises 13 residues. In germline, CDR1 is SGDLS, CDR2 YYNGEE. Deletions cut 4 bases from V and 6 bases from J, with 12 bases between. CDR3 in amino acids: CASSKDSPDTQYF. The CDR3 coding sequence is TGTGCCAGCAGCAAGGATAGCCCCGATACGCAGTATTTT. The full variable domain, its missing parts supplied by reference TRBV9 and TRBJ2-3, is DSGVTQTPKHLITATGQRVTLRCSPRSGDLSVYWYQQSLDQGLQFLIQYYNGEERAKGNILERFSAQQFPDLHSELNLSSLELGDSALYFCASSKDSPDTQYFGPGTRLTVL.